The 7 T cell receptor beta chains listed next were all sequenced from one sample in a study of blood T cell repertoires in COVID-19 (dated by TCRdb to the early 2020s). The protocol used for the library was the immunoSEQ multiplex PCR assay. TCRdb took over this immuneACCESS table, retaining in-frame rearrangements with V and J assigned. Such tables are incomplete; in checked studies, under half of the missing clones stem from an unresolved V gene, and the remainder is unexplained. Within this sample are 250,000 to 300,000 clones, with around 86% of them counted one time only. About 2.9% of the sample is in the top ten clones. What was sequenced was peripheral blood. Receptors were obtained from a woman aged 55-70 years with active or convalescent COVID-19.

The V call is TRBV27, the J call TRBJ1-4; D might be TRBD1 (5 bases). The CDR3 is made up of 16 amino acids. V dropped 3 bases and J dropped 5 bases, with 16 bases sitting between them. Germline CDR1 is MNHEY and CDR2 is SMNVEV (reference sequence). CDR3 amino acids: CASSFGVGQGNEKLFF. The CDR3 coding sequence is TGTGCCAGCAGTTTTGGCGTGGGGCAGGGAAATGAAAAACTGTTTTTT.

The CDR3 is CASSQDGVTGANYGYTF. CDR3 nucleotide sequence: TGCGCCAGCAGCCAAGATGGAGTAACAGGGGCTAACTATGGCTACACCTTC. The V call is TRBV4-1, the J call TRBJ1-2, with 7 bases that match TRBD1. V lost 0 bases, J lost 0 bases, and 7 bases stayed unmatched. In germline, CDR1 is MGHRA, CDR2 YSYEKL. This CDR3 is 17 amino acids long.

CDR3 nucleotides: TGTGCCAGCAGTCTATTACAGCAGGGGATATATTTT. Translated: CASSLLQQGIYF. This chain joins TRBV12-3 or TRBV12-4 and TRBJ1-3, with a tentative D call TRBD1 (6 bases). The CDR3 is 12 amino acids. The V and J ends lost 5 bases and 13 bases respectively, with 15 bases between them.

The genes are TRBV19 and TRBJ1-3; 7 nucleotides agree with TRBD1. V dropped 5 bases and J dropped 0; count of bases not matched to a gene: 7. The CDR3 is made up of 16 amino acids. In germline, CDR1 is LNHDA, CDR2 SQIVND (reference sequence). This chain's CDR3 is CASSLPGQLSGNTIYF. In DNA, the CDR3 is TGTGCCAGTAGTCTTCCGGGACAGCTCTCTGGAAACACCATATATTTT.

This rearrangement joins TRBV10-3 to TRBJ2-7, with 9 bases aligning to TRBD2. CDR1 is ENHRY and CDR2 is SYGVKD in the germline V gene. The length of the CDR3 is 14 residues. V shed 6 bases, J shed 3 bases, and the junction held 6 bases outside the gene matches. As DNA, the CDR3 is TGTGCCATCAGGGAGGAGCGGGGGGTCTACGAGCAGTACTTC. Protein: CAIREERGVYEQYF.

The rearrangement uses TRBV7-9 and TRBJ1-2; TRBD1 matches 12 bases. From germline, CDR1 is SEHNR and CDR2 FQNEAQ (reference sequence). V lost 8 bases to trimming and J lost 4 bases; unmatched junction nucleotides: 2. This CDR3 contains 13 residues. The CDR3 loop reads CASRDRGLYGYTF. The DNA of the CDR3 is TGTGCCAGCCGGGACAGGGGGCTCTATGGCTACACCTTC.

This chain joins TRBV5-4 and TRBJ1-2; the match to TRBD1 covers 8 bases. The trim removed 3 bases at V and 0 bases at J, leaving 1 base unmatched. CDR1 and CDR2 (germline): SGHNT, YYREEE (reference sequence). CDR3 length: 14 residues. CDR3 sequence (DNA): TGTGCCAGCAGCTCGACAGGGGCTAACTATGGCTACACCTTC. Its protein is CASSSTGANYGYTF.